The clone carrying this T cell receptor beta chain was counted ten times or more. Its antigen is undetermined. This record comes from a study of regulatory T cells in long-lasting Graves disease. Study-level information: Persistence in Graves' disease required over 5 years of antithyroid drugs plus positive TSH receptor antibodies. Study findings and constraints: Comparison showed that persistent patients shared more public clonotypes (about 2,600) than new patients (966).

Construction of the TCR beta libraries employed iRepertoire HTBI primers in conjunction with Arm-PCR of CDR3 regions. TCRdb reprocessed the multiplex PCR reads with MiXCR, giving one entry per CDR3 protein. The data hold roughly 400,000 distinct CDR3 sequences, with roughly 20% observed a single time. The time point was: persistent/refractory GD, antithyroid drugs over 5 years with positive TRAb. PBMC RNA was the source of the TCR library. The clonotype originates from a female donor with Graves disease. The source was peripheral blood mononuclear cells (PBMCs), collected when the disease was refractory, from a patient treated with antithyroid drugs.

DNA of the CDR3: TGTGCCAGCAGTTTGGGACCTGGAGTGTACGAGCAGTACTTC. This translates into CASSLGPGVYEQYF. The chain joins TRBV27 to TRBJ2-7; D assignment may be TRBD1 or TRBD2 (5 bases each). Germline V gene data show CDR1 as MNHEY and CDR2 as SMNVEV (reference sequence). CDR3 length: 14 amino acids. V lost 3 bases to trimming and J lost 4 bases, with 13 bases between them.